This record concerns one TCR beta chain sequence. What it binds is not known. The PCR used 60 Vbeta and 13 Jbeta primers. Sequenced by immunoSEQ multiplex PCR; TCRdb stores in-frame clones only, minus some. The sample holds over 100,000 clones, 60% to 85% seen once. These data come from a study of cytomegalovirus exposure and HLA in healthy donors. Findings and limits, study-wide: Judged likely to be a sequencing artifact was a cluster of highly shared sequence variants.

V was clipped by 6 bases and J by 6 bases; unmatched bases: 4. This CDR3 contains 13 residues. Looked up from germline, CDR1 is MRHNA and CDR2 is SNTAGT. This sequence originates from a woman aged 40 to 50 in good health and CMV-seronegative. Sequenced: PBMCs. The chain uses TRBV6-4 and TRBJ1-2; TRBD1 aligns across 10 bases. Written as DNA, the CDR3 is TGTGCCAGCAGACTCGGGACAGGGGATGGCTACACCTTC. This translates into CASRLGTGDGYTF.